A selection of T cell receptor beta chains follows, all from one sample in a study of T-cell memory formation after mild COVID-19. Using its own MiXCR run on the 5' RACE reads, TCRdb lists one record per CDR3 protein. This table holds roughly 110,000 distinct CDR3 sequences, about 17% found once. The source material was PBMCs or a T cell subset sorted from them (not recorded which). Receptor source: an adult woman who had mild COVID-19 (a few samples of this study predate the infection). Cell type and time point are not known. The CDR3 runs from the conserved cysteine through the conserved F or W. The order of the fields is V gene, clone size, D gene, J gene, CDR3 protein, CDR3 DNA. The D gene is left open where the match is weak. Not all rows give a size; the values are once, few, many and, for expanded clones, a class.

>TRBV7-9|few|-|TRBJ2-1
CASSLETNNEQFF
TGTGCCAGCAGCTTAGAGACCAACAATGAGCAGTTCTTC
>TRBV4-1|-|TRBD2|TRBJ2-3
CASSPQGTSGEDTQYF
TGCGCCAGCAGCCCACAGGGGACTAGCGGGGAAGATACGCAGTATTTT
>TRBV7-2|-|-|TRBJ2-5
CASSLVEQGSLQETQYF
TGTGCCAGCAGCTTAGTTGAGCAGGGATCACTTCAAGAGACCCAGTACTTC
>TRBV7-9|many|TRBD1|TRBJ2-1
CASSTTTGTGSYNEQFF
TGTGCCAGCAGCACTACAACCGGGACAGGGAGCTACAATGAGCAGTTCTTC
>TRBV12-3/TRBV12-4|many|TRBD1|TRBJ1-5
CASSLDRGHSNQPQHF
TGTGCCAGCAGTCTTGACAGGGGGCATAGCAATCAGCCCCAGCATTTT
>TRBV19|-|TRBD2|TRBJ2-2
CASSIGLAGGLSTGELFF
TGTGCCAGTAGTATTGGACTAGCGGGGGGCTTATCGACCGGGGAGCTGTTTTTT
>TRBV7-2|-|TRBD2|TRBJ2-2
CASSPGLAGLIGELFF
TGTGCCAGCAGCCCGGGACTAGCGGGATTGATCGGGGAGCTGTTTTTT
>TRBV29-1|few|TRBD1|TRBJ2-3
CSGTGGAGTQYF
TGCAGCGGGACAGGGGGCGCCGGGACGCAGTATTTT
>TRBV2|-|-|TRBJ1-1
CASSLVQGTEAFF
TGTGCCAGCAGTCTCGTCCAAGGGACTGAAGCTTTCTTT
>TRBV6-2/TRBV6-3|-|-|TRBJ2-5
CASSPPREETQYF
TGTGCCAGCAGTCCACCTCGGGAAGAGACCCAGTACTTC
>TRBV5-1|few|-|TRBJ2-1
CASSLTGSYNEQFF
TGCGCCAGCAGCTTGACGGGATCCTACAATGAGCAGTTCTTC
>TRBV20-1|few|TRBD2|TRBJ2-7
CSARFSGSTYEQYF
TGCAGTGCTAGATTTAGCGGGAGCACCTACGAGCAGTACTTC
>TRBV7-9|-|TRBD2|TRBJ2-3
CASSPRLAGGSTDTQYF
TGTGCCAGCAGCCCACGACTAGCGGGAGGGAGCACAGATACGCAGTATTTT
>TRBV18|few|TRBD2|TRBJ2-7
CASSPHHGGGGPSYEQYF
TGTGCCAGCTCACCCCACCATGGCGGCGGGGGGCCGTCCTACGAGCAGTACTTC
>TRBV5-5|-|TRBD1|TRBJ1-1
CASSLDRGVTEAFF
TGTGCCAGCAGCTTGGACAGGGGGGTCACTGAAGCTTTCTTT
>TRBV24-1|few|-|TRBJ2-3
CATSDSLSNPDTQYF
TGTGCCACCAGTGATTCGTTAAGCAATCCAGATACGCAGTATTTT
>TRBV12-3/TRBV12-4|-|TRBD2|TRBJ2-3
CASSLSKREPRDTQYF
TGTGCCAGCAGTTTAAGTAAGCGGGAGCCCCGGGATACGCAGTATTTT
>TRBV5-4|-|-|TRBJ2-4
CASSDSRSKNIQYF
TGTGCCAGCAGCGATTCCCGTAGCAAAAACATTCAGTACTTC
>TRBV7-8|-|-|TRBJ2-7
CASSLKESDSYEQYF
TGTGCCAGCAGCTTAAAGGAATCCGATTCCTACGAGCAGTACTTC
>TRBV7-9|-|-|TRBJ1-1
CASSFVQVTTTEAFF
TGTGCCAGCAGCTTCGTCCAGGTAACGACCACTGAAGCTTTCTTT
>TRBV19|few|TRBD1|TRBJ2-7
CASSDRGHEQYF
TGTGCCAGTAGTGACAGGGGCCACGAGCAGTACTTC
>TRBV20-1|many|-|TRBJ2-1
CSARDRLEGHKSPGSYNEQFF
TGCAGTGCTAGAGATAGGCTTGAAGGACACAAAAGTCCCGGGTCCTACAATGAGCAGTTCTTC
>TRBV12-3/TRBV12-4|-|-|TRBJ2-5
CASSLEGGETQYF
TGTGCCAGCAGTTTGGAGGGTGGAGAGACCCAGTACTTC
>TRBV5-4|-|TRBD2|TRBJ2-7
CASSLWRGDSYEQYF
TGTGCCAGCAGCTTGTGGCGGGGGGATTCCTACGAGCAGTACTTC
>TRBV12-3/TRBV12-4|many|-|TRBJ2-1
CARPWDSLCLSYNEQFF
TGTGCCAGGCCCTGGGACTCGCTCTGCCTTTCCTACAATGAGCAGTTCTTC
>TRBV5-1|few|-|TRBJ2-7
CASSQADGYEQYF
TGCGCCAGCAGCCAAGCAGACGGCTACGAGCAGTACTTC
>TRBV12-3/TRBV12-4|-|-|TRBJ2-1
CASSSSEGAYNEQFF
TGTGCCAGCAGTTCCTCCGAGGGCGCCTACAATGAGCAGTTCTTC
>TRBV13|-|TRBD2|TRBJ2-1
CASSSRTSGGNEQFF
TGTGCCAGCAGTTCCCGGACTAGCGGGGGCAATGAGCAGTTCTTC
>TRBV5-1|few|-|TRBJ2-5
CASSLGPSGALETQYF
TGCGCCAGCAGCTTGGGCCCGTCGGGGGCGCTTGAGACCCAGTACTTC
>TRBV24-1|-|-|TRBJ2-7
CATSRHLVNYYPLVEQYF
TGTGCCACCTCCCGACACTTGGTCAACTACTATCCTTTAGTAGAGCAGTACTTC
>TRBV6-5|-|TRBD2|TRBJ2-3
CASSWGLAGGTDTQYF
TGTGCCAGCAGCTGGGGACTAGCGGGAGGAACAGATACGCAGTATTTT
>TRBV6-2/TRBV6-3|-|-|TRBJ2-2
CASSYAATGELFF
TGTGCCAGCAGTTACGCGGCCACCGGGGAGCTGTTTTTT
>TRBV20-1|many|TRBD1|TRBJ1-2
CSARRTGNGYTF
TGCAGTGCTAGGAGGACAGGGAATGGCTACACCTTC
>TRBV5-6|-|-|TRBJ1-1
CASTRQNTEAFF
TGTGCCAGCACCAGGCAGAACACTGAAGCTTTCTTT
>TRBV5-6|-|-|TRBJ2-7
CASSPVETDYEQYF
TGTGCCAGCAGCCCGGTCGAAACAGACTACGAGCAGTACTTC
>TRBV9|-|TRBD2|TRBJ2-1
CASNMYIAGLYNEQFF
TGTGCCAGCAATATGTACATAGCGGGCCTCTACAATGAGCAGTTCTTC
>TRBV12-3/TRBV12-4|-|-|TRBJ2-5
CASSLAHVGGETQYF
TGTGCCAGCAGTTTAGCGCATGTAGGAGGGGAGACCCAGTACTTC
>TRBV7-9|few|-|TRBJ2-1
CASSLASLVSGTNEQFF
TGTGCCAGCAGCTTAGCGTCTCTGGTGTCAGGCACCAATGAGCAGTTCTTC
>TRBV19|-|TRBD1|TRBJ2-5
CASSMDRAETQYF
TGTGCCAGTAGTATGGACAGGGCGGAGACCCAGTACTTC
>TRBV7-9|-|-|TRBJ2-1
CASSSHWGSSYNEQFF
TGTGCCAGCAGCTCTCACTGGGGGAGCTCCTACAATGAGCAGTTCTTC
>TRBV5-5|-|-|TRBJ2-3
CASSWAGSTDTQYF
TGTGCCAGCAGCTGGGCCGGGTCCACAGATACGCAGTATTTT
>TRBV12-3/TRBV12-4|few|-|TRBJ2-1
CASNPGAILGNEQFF
TGTGCCAGCAATCCAGGGGCGATTCTAGGTAATGAGCAGTTCTTC
>TRBV7-9|-|-|TRBJ1-2
CASSSPGAYGYTF
TGTGCCAGCAGCTCGCCCGGGGCATATGGCTACACCTTC
>TRBV12-3/TRBV12-4|-|-|TRBJ2-1
CASSSGPGLPEQFF
TGTGCCAGCAGTTCGGGTCCGGGATTACCTGAGCAGTTCTTC
>TRBV9|few|TRBD2|TRBJ2-1
CASSVLAGGPVYNEQFF
TGTGCCAGCAGCGTTCTAGCGGGGGGGCCGGTCTACAATGAGCAGTTCTTC
>TRBV24-1|-|-|TRBJ2-3
CATSDLPLGGTQYF
TGTGCCACCAGTGATTTGCCCCTTGGGGGTACGCAGTATTTT
>TRBV9|-|TRBD2|TRBJ2-2
CASRPRGGASGELFF
TGTGCCAGCAGACCTCGCGGGGGGGCCTCCGGGGAGCTGTTTTTT
>TRBV6-5|-|-|TRBJ2-7
CASSSDRQGLSYEQYF
TGTGCCAGCAGTTCCGATCGCCAGGGACTCTCCTACGAGCAGTACTTC
>TRBV7-8|-|-|TRBJ2-7
CASSPKAAGGYYEQYF
TGTGCCAGCAGCCCTAAAGCGGCCGGAGGGTACTACGAGCAGTACTTC
>TRBV6-2/TRBV6-3|-|TRBD2|TRBJ2-2
CANESGLAGVMNTGELFF
TGTGCCAACGAGTCGGGACTAGCGGGAGTAATGAACACCGGGGAGCTGTTTTTT
>TRBV7-6|few|-|TRBJ2-1
CASSRGGPYNEQFF
TGTGCCAGCAGCCGTGGGGGACCTTACAATGAGCAGTTCTTC
>TRBV5-1|few|TRBD1|TRBJ1-1
CASSLAPGGSTEAFF
TGCGCCAGCAGCTTGGCCCCAGGGGGTAGTACTGAAGCTTTCTTT
>TRBV11-2|few|-|TRBJ1-2
CASSLGGFYGYTF
TGTGCCAGCAGCTTAGGAGGATTCTATGGCTACACCTTC
>TRBV5-4|-|TRBD1|TRBJ2-2
CASSPGQGPGELFF
TGTGCCAGCAGCCCGGGACAGGGGCCCGGGGAGCTGTTTTTT